This is a list of T cell receptor beta chains from one sample in a study of T cell responses to AZD1222 COVID-19 vaccine. The method was immunoSEQ multiplex PCR; TCRdb's version includes in-frame clones alone and lacks a portion of them. The sample carries about 120,000 clones, approximately 90% recorded once. The input for sequencing was peripheral blood, taken 28 days after the second dose of the MenACWY control vaccine. All receptors derive from an adult who received the MenACWY meningococcal vaccine as a control. Both conserved end residues are part of each CDR3. Each record gives: clone size, V gene, D gene, J gene, CDR3 protein, CDR3 DNA. The D gene is left open where the match is weak. Clone size is shown for a subset of rows, as once, few, many or a class of expanded clone.

>NA|TRBV10-3|NA|TRBJ2-5
CAISESTVQETQYF
TGTGCCATCAGTGAGTCGACAGTACAAGAGACCCAGTACTTC
>NA|TRBV2|NA|TRBJ1-4
CASSRGGDEKLFF
TGTGCCAGCAGTAGGGGGGGAGATGAAAAACTGTTTTTT
>once|TRBV6-2/TRBV6-3|NA|TRBJ2-1
CASSGRSVKAYEQFF
TGTGCCAGCAGTGGAAGATCAGTGAAGGCCTATGAGCAGTTCTTC
>NA|TRBV7-6|NA|TRBJ1-1
CASSLGGVLNTEAFF
TGTGCCAGCAGCTTAGGAGGGGTGTTGAACACTGAAGCTTTCTTT
>NA|TRBV24-1|NA|TRBJ1-4
CATSGGPGNEKLFF
TGTGCCACCAGTGGGGGACCAGGTAATGAAAAACTGTTTTTT
>NA|TRBV29-1|TRBD2|TRBJ2-5
CSVGGTSGRVRKETQYF
TGCAGCGTGGGTGGGACTAGCGGGAGGGTTCGCAAAGAGACCCAGTACTTC
>NA|TRBV7-6|NA|TRBJ2-7
CASSAHGGRDDEQYF
TGTGCCAGCAGCGCCCACGGGGGCCGGGATGACGAGCAGTACTTC
>NA|TRBV29-1|NA|TRBJ1-2
CSVGTENYGYTF
TGCAGCGTTGGGACGGAAAACTATGGCTACACCTTC
>NA|TRBV27|TRBD2|TRBJ2-1
CASTSGGLAGGTLGDEQFF
TGTGCCAGCACCTCTGGGGGACTAGCGGGAGGAACCCTGGGCGATGAGCAGTTCTTC
>NA|TRBV28|NA|TRBJ2-1
CASSLGQSYNEQFF
TGTGCCAGCAGTCTTGGACAGTCCTACAATGAGCAGTTCTTC
>once|TRBV11-3|TRBD1|TRBJ1-4
CASSIQGDRVKLFF
TGTGCCAGCAGCATACAGGGGGACCGGGTAAAACTGTTTTTT
>once|TRBV9|NA|TRBJ2-2
CASSVVGQNTGELFF
TGTGCCAGCAGCGTAGTAGGACAGAACACCGGGGAGCTGTTTTTT
>once|TRBV3-1/TRBV3-2|TRBD1|TRBJ1-1
CASSQGWGQGVNTEAFF
TGTGCCAGCAGCCAAGGATGGGGACAGGGGGTGAATACTGAAGCTTTCTTT
>NA|TRBV10-3|NA|TRBJ1-6
CAISELGERSPLHF
TGTGCCATCAGTGAGTTAGGGGAACGGTCACCCCTCCACTTT
>NA|TRBV28|NA|TRBJ1-4
CASTDRGWDEKLFF
TGTGCCAGCACCGATAGAGGGTGGGATGAAAAACTGTTTTTT
>NA|TRBV5-1|NA|TRBJ2-1
CASSFLGPGANEQFF
TGCGCCAGCAGCTTTCTGGGCCCCGGGGCCAATGAGCAGTTCTTC
>NA|TRBV6-5|NA|TRBJ2-1
CASTGAGIYNEQFF
TGTGCCAGCACCGGGGCAGGGATCTACAATGAGCAGTTCTTC
>once|TRBV24-1|TRBD2|TRBJ2-3
CATSALGTSGTDTQYF
TGTGCCACCAGTGCACTGGGGACTAGCGGCACAGATACGCAGTATTTT
>NA|TRBV7-9|NA|TRBJ2-3
CASSRWLAPTDTQYF
TGTGCCAGCAGCCGTTGGCTAGCCCCCACAGATACGCAGTATTTT
>NA|TRBV14|NA|TRBJ2-7
CASSRGQLRSYEQYF
TGTGCCAGCAGCCGAGGACAGCTCCGATCCTACGAGCAGTACTTC
>NA|TRBV24-1|TRBD2|TRBJ2-2
CATSDHAGDAGELFF
TGTGCCACCAGTGACCATGCGGGGGACGCCGGGGAGCTGTTTTTT
>NA|TRBV5-8|NA|TRBJ1-3
CASSLVVSGNTIYF
TGTGCCAGCAGCTTGGTTGTCTCTGGAAACACCATATATTTT
>NA|TRBV5-5|TRBD1|TRBJ1-5
CASSSRTGGNQPQHF
TGTGCCAGCAGTTCCCGGACAGGAGGCAATCAGCCCCAGCATTTT
>NA|TRBV9|TRBD2|TRBJ2-5
CASSVAGLAGQRGQETQYF
TGTGCCAGCAGCGTAGCCGGACTAGCGGGTCAAAGGGGCCAAGAGACCCAGTACTTC
>NA|TRBV28|NA|TRBJ1-3
CASSLPRNSGNTIYF
TGTGCCAGCAGTTTACCTAGAAACTCTGGAAACACCATATATTTT
>NA|TRBV5-1|NA|TRBJ2-5
CASSPSIGETQYF
TGCGCCAGCAGCCCTTCGATCGGGGAGACCCAGTACTTC
>NA|TRBV19|NA|TRBJ2-5
CASSIVVTGQGVETQYF
TGTGCCAGTAGTATAGTGGTGACCGGGCAGGGTGTAGAGACCCAGTACTTC
>once|TRBV12-3/TRBV12-4|TRBD2|TRBJ2-2
CATAGLDIRELFF
TGTGCCACCGCAGGACTAGATATCCGGGAGCTGTTTTTT
>NA|TRBV28|NA|TRBJ1-2
CASSFILWTSSNYGYTF
TGTGCCAGCAGTTTCATTTTATGGACGTCTTCGAACTATGGCTACACCTTC
>NA|TRBV5-4|NA|TRBJ2-3
CASSSEGHIRTDTQYF
TGTGCCAGCAGCAGCGAGGGACACATACGCACAGATACGCAGTATTTT
>NA|TRBV20-1|NA|TRBJ1-2
CSARYGYTF
TGCAGTGCCAGATATGGCTACACCTTC
>NA|TRBV11-1|NA|TRBJ2-3
CASSLVVAGADTQYF
TGTGCCAGCAGCTTAGTAGTGGCGGGGGCCGATACGCAGTATTTT
>once|TRBV6-6|NA|TRBJ1-1
CASSVEGDTEAFF
TGTGCCAGCAGTGTCGAGGGGGACACTGAAGCTTTCTTT
>NA|TRBV21-1|NA|TRBJ1-1
CASSKRWNTEAFF
TGTGCCAGCAGCAAACGCTGGAACACTGAAGCTTTCTTT
>few|TRBV18|NA|TRBJ1-5
CASSPEGNQPQHF
TGTGCCAGCTCACCAGAGGGCAATCAGCCCCAGCATTTT